The 29 T cell receptor beta chains in this list originate from one sample, sequenced in a study of cytomegalovirus exposure and HLA in healthy donors. Primers for the PCR totalled 60 Vbeta and 13 Jbeta. Libraries were prepared by immunoSEQ multiplex PCR; TCRdb keeps only in-frame clonotypes and omits some of them. The table lists 110,000 or so clones, about 81% of them singletons. The sample consisted of PBMCs. The receptors derive from a man aged 25 to 40 in good health and CMV-seronegative.

The genes are TRBV4-3 and TRBJ2-7; D is perhaps TRBD1 (6 bases). CDR3 length equals 15 residues. Germline loops: CDR1 LGHNA, CDR2 YSLEER. Trimming took 0 bases from V and 5 from J, leaving 14 bases between them. The CDR3 sequence is CASSQERTGWHEQYF. The CDR3 DNA follows: TGCGCCAGCAGCCAAGAGCGAACAGGGTGGCACGAGCAGTACTTC.

V gene TRBV5-1 combines with J gene TRBJ2-7, with 9 bases identical to TRBD1. J was trimmed by 0 bases and V by 2 bases; bases with no gene match: 3. This CDR3 region has 15 residues. Looked up from germline, CDR1 is SGHRS and CDR2 is YFSETQ. The CDR3 protein is CASSFSGQGSYEQYF. DNA for the CDR3: TGCGCCAGCAGCTTTTCGGGACAGGGCTCCTACGAGCAGTACTTC.

This chain uses TRBV9 with TRBJ2-3, with TRBD2 matching 7 bases. The CDR3 is 15 residues long. Looked up from germline, CDR1 is SGDLS and CDR2 is YYNGEE. Germline trimming cut 3 bases from V and 6 bases from J; bases unmatched to any gene: 10. CDR3 DNA sequence: TGTGCCAGCAGCGGTCGAGCGGGGCCCGGTGATACGCAGTATTTT. It yields the protein CASSGRAGPGDTQYF.

The chain is built from TRBV5-5 and TRBJ2-2; 14 nucleotides match TRBD2. The V segment lost 0 bases and the J segment 3 bases; nucleotides outside the gene matches: 4. The germline V gene encodes CDR1 SGHKS and CDR2 YYEKEE (reference sequence). The CDR3 sequence is 18 residues long. CDR3 sequence (DNA): TGTGCCAGCAGCTTGGAAGGACTAGCGGGGGGTTACACCGGGGAGCTGTTTTTT. Amino acids: CASSLEGLAGGYTGELFF.

This chain joins TRBV30 and TRBJ2-3, with TRBD2 identical over 7 bases. The CDR3 is 14 amino acids. V was pared by 2 bases and J by 0 bases, with 2 bases of the junction left unmatched. Germline V gene sequence: CDR1 GTSNPN, CDR2 SVGIG (reference sequence). CDR3 protein: CAWSISGSTDTQYF. The CDR3 DNA sequence: TGTGCCTGGAGTATTAGCGGGAGCACAGATACGCAGTATTTT. The full variable domain, its missing parts supplied by reference TRBV30 and TRBJ2-3, is SQTIHQWPATLVQPVGSPLSLECTVEGTSNPNLYWYRQAAGRGLQLLFYSVGIGQISSEVPQNLSASRPQDRQFILSSKKLLLSDSGFYLCAWSISGSTDTQYFGPGTRLTVL.

The chain is built from TRBV2 and TRBJ1-6; TRBD1 might be the D (6 bases). Germline loops: CDR1 SNHLY, CDR2 FYNNEI. CDR3 length: 15 amino acids. V dropped 6 bases and J dropped 7 bases, with 16 bases sitting between them. DNA for the CDR3: TGTGCCAGCAGCGCGTCCGGGACAAGCAATTCACCCCTCCACTTT. It specifies CASSASGTSNSPLHF.

The rearrangement uses TRBV7-2 and TRBJ1-2, with a tentative D call TRBD1 (6 bases). Germline V gene data show CDR1 as SGHTA and CDR2 as FQGNSA. This CDR3 has 12 residues. V lost 5 bases, J lost 4 bases, and 8 bases lay in between. CDR3 in amino acids: CASSTTGYGYTF. CDR3 nucleotides: TGTGCCAGCAGCACGACAGGCTATGGCTACACCTTC.

The V and J genes are TRBV5-4 and TRBJ1-3; D is unclear. CDR3 length: 17 residues. The germline gives CDR1 SGHNT, CDR2 YYREEE (reference sequence). The germline V and J ends were trimmed by 2 bases and 0 bases, with 15 bases remaining between them. The CDR3 protein is CASSFVSASNSGNTIYF. The DNA for the CDR3 is TGTGCCAGCAGCTTTGTGTCAGCGTCCAACTCTGGAAACACCATATATTTT.

The chain carries TRBV28 and TRBJ2-1; D might be TRBD1 (5 bases). With 5 bases removed from V and 2 bases from J, the gap between germline ends came to 16 bases. There are 16 residues in the CDR3. Germline values: CDR1 MDHEN, CDR2 SYDVKM. The CDR3: CASSADYRSPYNEQFF. CDR3 DNA: TGTGCCAGCAGTGCTGATTACAGGTCCCCCTACAATGAGCAGTTCTTC.

This clone turned up a few times. The chain combines TRBV6-1 with TRBJ2-5; D may be TRBD1 (6 bases). Germline CDR1 and CDR2: MNHNS and SASEGT. V gave up 6 bases and J gave up 2 bases, with 16 bases separating them. The CDR3 consists of 15 residues. The CDR3 nucleotides read TGTGCCAGCAGAACCCACAGGGTTGCACAAGAGACCCAGTACTTC. Residues: CASRTHRVAQETQYF.

V gene TRBV27 combines with J gene TRBJ1-4, with TRBD1 identical over 7 bases. With 1 base clipped from V and 11 bases from J, the junction kept 13 bases outside the gene matches. The length of the CDR3 is 16 residues. Germline loops: CDR1 MNHEY, CDR2 SMNVEV (reference sequence). The CDR3 coding sequence is TGTGCCAGCAGTTTATTCCCCGGGACAGAGCCGCGTAAACTGTTTTTT. This gives the protein CASSLFPGTEPRKLFF.

This chain links TRBV19 with TRBJ2-5; D possibly corresponds to TRBD1 (6 bases). Germline loops: CDR1 LNHDA, CDR2 SQIVND (reference sequence). CDR3 length: 13 residues. The V end lost 4 bases, the J end lost 7 bases, and 13 bases lay between the germline ends. CDR3 residues: CASSKSGVLTQYF. The CDR3 DNA reads TGTGCCAGTAGTAAATCAGGGGTTCTGACCCAGTACTTC. The full variable domain, with the rest looked up from reference TRBV19 and TRBJ2-5, is DGGITQSPKYLFRKEGQNVTLSCEQNLNHDAMYWYRQDPGQGLRLIYYSQIVNDFQKGDIAEGYSVSREKKESFPLTVTSAQKNPTAFYLCASSKSGVLTQYFGPGTRLLVL.

This chain connects TRBV9 to TRBJ2-7; possible D gene TRBD2, 5 bases. Trimming took off 5 bases at V and 7 bases at J, with 16 bases between the two ends. Germline V CDR1 and CDR2: SGDLS, YYNGEE. This CDR3 spans 13 amino acids. The CDR3 loop is CASSEAPRGEQYF. CDR3 nucleotides: TGTGCCAGCAGTGAAGCTCCCCGAGGGGAGCAGTACTTC.

This clone was found a few times. CDR3 region: CASSQEMGLETQYF. The DNA of the CDR3 is TGCGCCAGCAGCCAAGAAATGGGGCTTGAGACCCAGTACTTC. V gene TRBV4-3 combines with J gene TRBJ2-5, with a weak D call TRBD1 (5 bases). From germline, CDR1 is LGHNA and CDR2 YSLEER. The CDR3 covers 14 residues. V gave up 0 bases and J gave up 5 bases, with 10 bases separating them.

The chain employs TRBV11-2 and TRBJ1-2; D perhaps matches TRBD1 (5 bases). V was shortened by 0 bases and J by 6 bases, with 20 bases between the two germline ends. The CDR3 extends over 17 amino acids. Germline V lookup: CDR1 SGHAT, CDR2 FQNNGV. In nucleotides, the CDR3 is TGTGCCAGCAGCTTAGATTCTTTTGGGGGGTCCAAGGATGGCTACACCTTC. This gives the protein CASSLDSFGGSKDGYTF.

This sequence joins TRBV2 and TRBJ2-1, with D perhaps matching TRBD1 (5 bases). The length of the CDR3 is 13 residues. The V and J ends lost 3 bases and 5 bases respectively, with 8 bases between them. Germline lookup yields CDR1 SNHLY and CDR2 FYNNEI. The CDR3: CASSDVGDNEQFF. For the CDR3, the DNA is TGTGCCAGCAGTGATGTAGGGGACAATGAGCAGTTCTTC. Based on the CDR3 plus reference TRBV2 and TRBJ2-1, the full variable domain is EPEVTQTPSHQVTQMGQEVILRCVPISNHLYFYWYRQILGQKVEFLVSFYNNEISEKSEIFDDQFSVERPDGSNFTLKIRSTKLEDSAMYFCASSDVGDNEQFFGPGTRLTVL.

This chain uses TRBV5-1 with TRBJ1-1; TRBD1 matches at 10 bases. There are 18 residues in the CDR3. The ends lost 4 bases at V and 6 bases at J; junction bases unmatched: 18. Germline CDR1 is SGHRS and CDR2 is YFSETQ. The CDR3 DNA is TGCGCCAGCAGCAGAAATTATCGACAGGGGGCGTATGGATCTGAAGCTTTCTTT. Amino acids: CASSRNYRQGAYGSEAFF.

The J gene is TRBJ1-1, the V gene TRBV2, with TRBD1 matching 7 bases. V lost 5 bases to trimming and J lost 11 bases; unmatched junction nucleotides: 11. The CDR3 contains 13 residues. CDR1 and CDR2 from the germline V gene are SNHLY and FYNNEI. Written as DNA, the CDR3 is TGTGCCAGCAGTTTACAGGGGACCGATGGGGCTTTCTTT. This encodes CASSLQGTDGAFF. The full variable domain, with the rest looked up from reference TRBV2 and TRBJ1-1, is EPEVTQTPSHQVTQMGQEVILRCVPISNHLYFYWYRQILGQKVEFLVSFYNNEISEKSEIFDDQFSVERPDGSNFTLKIRSTKLEDSAMYFCASSLQGTDGAFFGQGTRLTVV.

The chain carries TRBV7-2 and TRBJ2-6, with 12 bases that match TRBD1. Trimming at V came to 1 base and at J to 1 base, leaving 5 bases not matched to a gene. There are 19 residues in the CDR3. Germline values: CDR1 SGHTA, CDR2 FQGNSA. CDR3 loop: CASSLGPGQGASGANVLTF. CDR3 nucleotides: TGTGCCAGCAGCTTAGGCCCGGGACAGGGGGCATCTGGGGCCAACGTCCTGACTTTC. Full variable domain (remainder filled in from reference TRBV7-2 and TRBJ2-6): GAGVSQSPSNKVTEKGKDVELRCDPISGHTALYWYRQSLGQGLEFLIYFQGNSAPDKSGLPSDRFSAERTGGSVSTLTIQRTQQEDSAVYLCASSLGPGQGASGANVLTFGAGSRLTVL.

As DNA, the CDR3 is TGTGCCAGCAGCTTACGTCCGGACAGGGGGTATGAAGCTTTCTTT. Amino acid sequence: CASSLRPDRGYEAFF. This sequence joins TRBV7-8 and TRBJ1-1; 10 bases map to TRBD1. The CDR3 spans 15 residues. V lost 2 bases, J lost 7 bases, and 7 bases stayed unmatched. Germline CDR1 and CDR2: SGHVS and FQNEAQ. The variable domain in full, completed from reference TRBV7-8 and TRBJ1-1, reads GAGVSQSPRYKVAKRGQDVALRCDPISGHVSLFWYQQALGQGPEFLTYFQNEAQLDKSGLPSDRFFAERPEGSVSTLKIQRTQQEDSAVYLCASSLRPDRGYEAFFGQGTRLTVV.

The chain uses TRBV15 and TRBJ1-4; D perhaps matches TRBD1 (6 bases). Trimming removed 0 bases from V and 5 bases from J, with 13 bases in between. Germline V lookup: CDR1 LNHNV, CDR2 YYDKDF (reference sequence). The CDR3 sequence is 16 residues long. CDR3 DNA sequence: TGTGCCACCAGCAGAGATCTCAGGGGAGTGAATGAAAAACTGTTTTTT. Translation: CATSRDLRGVNEKLFF.

The chain joins TRBV5-1 to TRBJ1-1, with a weak D call TRBD1 (6 bases). Per germline, CDR1 SGHRS and CDR2 YFSETQ. Trimming shortened V by 3 bases and J by 9 bases, and 15 bases separated the two germline ends. The CDR3 extends over 13 amino acids. DNA for the CDR3: TGCGCCAGCAGCTCAGACATGGGACACCAAGCTTTCTTT. This codes for CASSSDMGHQAFF.

The genes are TRBV5-4 and TRBJ2-2; 14 positions agree with TRBD2. V was pared by 0 bases and J by 7 bases, with 5 bases of the junction left unmatched. This CDR3 is 17 amino acids long. Germline CDR1 and CDR2: SGHNT and YYREEE (reference sequence). CDR3 coding DNA: TGTGCCAGCAGCTTGGGACTAGCGGGAGGGCCCAACGGGGAGCTGTTTTTT. Amino acid sequence: CASSLGLAGGPNGELFF.

The chain has TRBV4-1 and TRBJ2-7, with D perhaps matching TRBD1 (6 bases). Germline CDR1 is MGHRA and CDR2 is YSYEKL. Trimming took 0 bases from V and 3 from J, leaving 12 bases between them. The CDR3 spans 15 residues. DNA of the CDR3: TGCGCCAGCAGCCAAGACGGCAGGGGTAGCTACGAGCAGTACTTC. Residues: CASSQDGRGSYEQYF.

The rearrangement links TRBV19 to TRBJ1-5, with 7 nucleotides matching TRBD1. The V and J ends lost 4 bases and 2 bases, in that order; junction bases with no gene match: 5. This CDR3 region has 15 residues. Germline V gene lookup returns CDR1 LNHDA and CDR2 SQIVND (reference sequence). In nucleotides, the CDR3 is TGTGCCAGTAGTAGAGAGGGGGCTCGCAATCAGCCCCAGCATTTT. This encodes CASSREGARNQPQHF.

The V call is TRBV28, the J call TRBJ2-7; D may be TRBD2 (5 bases). The V end was cut by 10 bases, the J end by 6 bases, with 16 bases between. CDR1 is MDHEN and CDR2 is SYDVKM in the germline V gene. This CDR3 is built from 12 residues. CDR3: CATTSLAGEQYF. The DNA of the CDR3 is TGTGCCACCACCTCTCTAGCTGGCGAGCAGTACTTC.

The gene calls are TRBV5-8 and TRBJ1-1; possible D gene TRBD1, 6 bases. V was clipped by 4 bases and J by 6 bases, with 25 bases between them. CDR3 size: 17 residues. The germline V gene has CDR1 SGHTS and CDR2 YDEGEE. CDR3: CASSPPGGRGLIAEAFF. In DNA form, the CDR3 reads TGTGCCAGCAGCCCCCCGGGGGGCAGGGGTCTAATCGCTGAAGCTTTCTTT.

The rearrangement uses TRBV7-9 and TRBJ2-1; a possible D gene is TRBD1 (5 bases). Germline V gene lookup returns CDR1 SEHNR and CDR2 FQNEAQ (reference sequence). V lost 2 bases, J lost 0 bases, and 8 bases lay in between. The CDR3 is 15 residues long. The DNA for the CDR3 is TGTGCCAGCAGCTTACAGGGAAGCTCCTACAATGAGCAGTTCTTC. Its translation is CASSLQGSSYNEQFF.

V is TRBV27 and J is TRBJ2-7, with 9 bases lining up with TRBD1. V shed 3 bases, J shed 6 bases, and the junction held 3 bases outside the gene matches. Germline V gene lookup returns CDR1 MNHEY and CDR2 SMNVEV (reference sequence). The CDR3 extends over 13 amino acids. CDR3 in amino acids: CASSFGQGFEQYF. CDR3 DNA: TGTGCCAGCAGTTTCGGACAGGGGTTCGAGCAGTACTTC.